This T cell receptor (beta chain) was obtained from a study of shared clonotypes between healthy human individuals. Whole-study context: The people who gave samples were two women and three men aged 18 to 49.

The study enrolled healthy HIV-negative adults without recent acute infections or vaccinations as donors. Negatively enriched CD4+ T cells were divided by CD45RA into naive and memory. This table comes from immunoSEQ multiplex PCR, and its TCRdb copy is limited to in-frame clones, with some not included. This table has 1.4 million to 1.5 million clones, roughly 96% appearing once. This CDR3 has 15 residues. The V and J ends lost 4 bases and 3 bases respectively, with 13 bases between them. From germline, CDR1 is SGHRS and CDR2 YFSETQ. The chain employs TRBV5-1 and TRBJ1-4, with D unclear. Sequenced input: naive CD4+ T cells sorted from blood. Subset here: CD45RA+ positively selected. The source of this sequence is a man younger than 40 in good health. CDR3 region: CASSGTAQPNEKLFF. In nucleotides, the CDR3 is TGCGCCAGCAGCGGTACGGCTCAGCCTAATGAAAAACTGTTTTTT.